The 15 T cell receptor beta chains reported below all come from one sample, sequenced in a study of CDR3 diversity in severe acne. MiXCR, run by TCRdb on the PCR reads, gives a single entry per CDR3 protein. This sample carries over 85,000 distinct CDR3 sequences, around 56% of them seen once, and the ten largest clones take around an eighth. The material sequenced was blood. The receptors derive from a male donor with acne.

There are many counts of this clonotype. The V and J genes are TRBV10-1 and TRBJ2-3, with 9 positions matching TRBD1. The CDR3 spans 16 residues. J lost 10 bases, V lost 0 bases, and 11 bases had no gene match. Germline CDR1 WNHNN, CDR2 SYGVQD (reference sequence). In DNA form, the CDR3 reads TGCGCCAGCAGTGAGTCTCCGGGACAGGGTGGCGTTGCGCAGTATTTT. This sequence encodes CASSESPGQGGVAQYF.

The rearrangement joins TRBV19 to TRBJ2-3, with 10 bases fitting TRBD1. J gave up 2 bases and V 10 bases, and 12 bases lay outside the gene matches. Germline V gene data show CDR1 as LNHDA and CDR2 as SQIVND (reference sequence). The CDR3 is made up of 16 amino acids. The CDR3 loop is CATRDRGGYNTDTQYF. The CDR3 region has the DNA TGTGCCACACGGGACAGGGGCGGATATAACACAGATACGCAGTATTTT.

This clonotype has a count of ten or more. V gene TRBV2 combines with J gene TRBJ1-2; the match to TRBD1 covers 12 bases. V dropped 11 bases and J dropped 5; count of bases not matched to a gene: 9. The CDR3 totals 14 residues. The germline CDR1 and CDR2 sequences are SNHLY and FYNNEI. CDR3: CAGGTGGSWYGYTF. DNA for the CDR3: TGTGCCGGCGGGACAGGGGGCTCTTGGTATGGCTACACCTTC.

This clonotype was seen a few times. The rearrangement links TRBV25-1 to TRBJ1-5, with 7 bases identical to TRBD1. The germline CDR1 and CDR2 sequences are MGHDK and SYGVNS. The CDR3 sequence is 14 residues long. Losses at the gene ends were 8 bases for V and 3 bases for J; bases not matched to a gene: 7. The CDR3 coding sequence is TGTGCCAGCGGGGGACAGACCTACAATCAGCCCCAGCATTTT. This encodes CASGGQTYNQPQHF.

About this clonotype: Since a much larger clone is just one base distant, this may be a read error. The chain couples TRBV2 to TRBJ1-5; D is ambiguous. This CDR3 is 13 amino acids long. CDR1 SNHLY and CDR2 FYNNEI come from the germline V gene. The CDR3 sequence is CASSPNPNQSQHF. CDR3 bases: TGTGCCAGCAGTCCGAATCCAAATCAGTCCCAGCATTTT.

The rearrangement uses TRBV10-3 and TRBJ2-7; 13 bases agree with TRBD2. The CDR3 spans 19 residues. The V segment lost 10 bases and the J segment 4 bases; nucleotides outside the gene matches: 22. Germline CDR1 ENHRY, CDR2 SYGVKD. CDR3 amino acids: CASSRGTSGTRAGSYEQYF. CDR3 bases: TGTGCCAGCAGCCGGGGGACTAGCGGGACCCGGGCCGGATCGTACGAGCAGTACTTC.

Note on this clonotype: A read error may explain this, as a much larger clone is one base away. The rearrangement joins TRBV7-9 to TRBJ1-4; TRBD1 matches 8 bases. CDR1 and CDR2 (germline): SEHNR, FQNEAQ (reference sequence). The CDR3 has 13 amino acids. In DNA form, the CDR3 reads TGTGCCAGCACCTTGGACAGGGATGAAAAACTGCTTTTT. Translation gives CASTLDRDEKLLF.

The chain is built from TRBV2 and TRBJ1-2; tentatively, D is TRBD1 (6 bases). The CDR3 is made up of 12 amino acids. The V gene's germline CDR1 is SNHLY and CDR2 FYNNEI. V was trimmed by 7 bases and J by 4 bases, leaving 10 bases between them. CDR3 nucleotides: TGTGCCAGCAATACAGGGACCTATGGCTACACCTTC. Its translation is CASNTGTYGYTF.

The gene calls are TRBV10-1 and TRBJ2-7, with TRBD1 matching 10 bases. The CDR3 consists of 15 residues. After removal of 0 bases from V and 4 bases from J, the junction contained 3 bases not matched to a gene. CDR1 is WNHNN and CDR2 is SYGVQD in the germline V gene (reference sequence). The CDR3 region is CASSESDRGLYEQYF. The CDR3 DNA follows: TGCGCCAGCAGTGAGTCTGACAGGGGGCTGTACGAGCAGTACTTC.

This chain links TRBV5-6 with TRBJ2-7; D gene ambiguous. Germline V CDR1 and CDR2: SGHDT, YYEEEE. The CDR3 contains 13 residues. Trimming left V 4 bases short and J 5 bases short, with 13 bases between. DNA for the CDR3: TGTGCCAGCAGCCAAAGTCCCGTTAACGAGCAGTACTTC. Translating gives CASSQSPVNEQYF.

CDR3 protein: CAAFDSYEQYF. The CDR3 DNA reads as TGTGCCGCGTTTGACAGCTACGAGCAGTACTTC. This sequence joins TRBV10-3 and TRBJ2-7; maybe TRBD1 (5 bases). This CDR3 is 11 amino acids long. CDR1 is ENHRY, CDR2 SYGVKD, per germline. V lost 11 bases and J 3 bases, leaving 11 bases between the germline ends.

The chain links TRBV7-2 to TRBJ1-1, with TRBD1 matching over 10 bases. The CDR3 consists of 15 residues. Germline-derived CDR1 and CDR2 are SGHTA and FQGNSA. Germline trimming cut 5 bases from V and 3 bases from J; bases unmatched to any gene: 6. The CDR3 region has the DNA TGTGCCAGCAGCCGCTGGGACAGGGGTCACACTGAAGCTTTCTTT. As protein: CASSRWDRGHTEAFF.

This clonotype appeared many times. The chain is built from TRBV5-1 and TRBJ2-1; D is unresolved. There are 15 residues in the CDR3. Germline CDR1 and CDR2: SGHRS and YFSETQ. The V gene lost 4 bases and the J gene lost 9 bases, with 20 bases spanning the gap. CDR3 loop: CASSLLYGTWSEQFF. In DNA, the CDR3 is TGCGCCAGCAGCCTCTTATACGGTACCTGGAGTGAGCAGTTCTTC.

This clonotype was seen ten or more times. The rearrangement links TRBV13 to TRBJ1-3; 7 bases map to TRBD1. V was clipped by 5 bases and J by 3 bases; unmatched bases: 4. This CDR3 has 14 amino acids. The germline V gene has CDR1 PRHDT and CDR2 FYEKMQ (reference sequence). The CDR3 protein is CASSRGGRGNTIYF. The CDR3 bases are TGTGCCAGCAGCCGAGGGGGCCGTGGAAACACCATATATTTT.

This chain uses TRBV3-1 with TRBJ1-2, with D possibly matching TRBD1 (5 bases). V was shortened by 4 bases and J by 3 bases, with 12 bases between the two germline ends. The CDR3 extends over 14 amino acids. Germline lookup yields CDR1 LGHDT and CDR2 YNNKEL (reference sequence). DNA for the CDR3: TGTGCCAGCAGCCCCCCAGGGAACGACTATGGCTACACCTTC. As protein: CASSPPGNDYGYTF.